What follows describes a single T cell receptor beta chain. This sample is part of a study of T cell responses to AZD1222 COVID-19 vaccine. CDR3 length: 11 residues. V was trimmed by 2 bases and J by 10 bases, leaving 11 bases between them. Germline-derived CDR1 and CDR2 are GTSNPN and SVGIG (reference sequence). The data were produced by immunoSEQ multiplex PCR, yet TCRdb's version contains in-frame clones alone and is incomplete. The sample includes about 160,000 clones, 75% to 95% of them seen just once. This clonotype was obtained from an adult who received the AZD1222 COVID-19 vaccine. Here the sequenced sample was peripheral blood, taken 28 days after the second AZD1222 dose. This chain links TRBV30 with TRBJ1-1; D gene unclear. In DNA, the CDR3 is TGTGCCTGGAGTAGTGGGCTAGGAGCTTTCTTT. Translated: CAWSSGLGAFF.